This TCR beta chain was recovered during a study of vaccination effects on CD4 cells after COVID-19. Ahead of sequencing, the ViraFEST assay grew antigen-specific CD4+ T cells using viral peptide pools. On approximately day 9 of culture, CD4+ T cells were separated out. Some 2 million PBMC per well were cultured with 8.5 to 10 IU/ml IL-2 and roughly 10 ug/ml peptides. CDR1 is MNHEY and CDR2 is SVGAGI in the germline V gene. Trimming took 7 bases from V and 1 from J, leaving 14 bases between them. The CDR3 is made up of 15 amino acids. With respect to this clone: Its antigen is not known.

The data were produced by immunoSEQ multiplex PCR, yet TCRdb's version contains in-frame clones alone and is incomplete. The data hold approximately 82,000 clones, with 70% to 75% observed a single time. The sequences come from CD4+ T cells from PBMCs cultured with HCoV-229E spike peptides, collected before COVID-19 vaccination. The J gene is TRBJ2-1, the V gene TRBV6-5, with D possibly called TRBD1 or TRBD2 (5 bases each). The sequence was collected from a human donor who received a COVID-19 vaccine. CDR3 sequence reads: CASTSRGRSYNEQFF. In DNA form, the CDR3 reads TGTGCCAGCACCTCGAGGGGAAGGTCCTACAATGAGCAGTTCTTC.